A selection of T cell receptor beta chains follows, all from one sample in a study of T cells in Graves' hyperthyroidism and ophthalmopathy. A single record per CDR3 protein comes from TCRdb applying MiXCR to the multiplex PCR reads. The table lists more than 550,000 distinct CDR3 sequences, 15% to 20% of them singletons. What was sequenced was blood. These TCRs come from a woman in her forties or fifties with Graves' hyperthyroidism that later progressed to Graves' ophthalmopathy. Each CDR3 is given with its conserved first and last residue. Each record gives: D gene, J gene, V gene, clone size, CDR3 DNA, CDR3 protein. The D gene is left open where the match is weak. Clone size is stated in some rows and not others, as once, few, many or a class when expanded.

NA,TRBJ2-2,TRBV5-6,NA,TGTGCCAGCAGCTTGATCCAGGGCTTCGACACCGGGGAGCTGTTTTTT,CASSLIQGFDTGELFF
NA,TRBJ2-2,TRBV19,NA,TGTGCCAGTAGTATGCTGCTCGGACAAGAGAACACCGGGGAGCTGTTTTTT,CASSMLLGQENTGELFF
NA,TRBJ1-1,TRBV11-3,many,TGTGCCAGCAGCTCGTCGTGGGACAAAAACACTGAAGCTTTCTTT,CASSSSWDKNTEAFF
NA,TRBJ1-1,TRBV3-1,many,TGTGCCAGCAGCCAAAGGCGGGGCCAGGACACTGAAGCTTTCTTT,CASSQRRGQDTEAFF
TRBD1,TRBJ1-2,TRBV9,few,TGTGCCAGCAGCCCATCCTCAGGACAGGCGGACGACTATGGCTACACCTTC,CASSPSSGQADDYGYTF
NA,TRBJ1-1,TRBV27,NA,TGTGCCAGCAGTTTGGAGGGAATCACTGAAGCTCTCTTT,CASSLEGITEALF
NA,TRBJ1-2,TRBV7-9,many,TGTGCCAGCAGCTTGTTCGATACAGGCGGGGGCTACACCTTC,CASSLFDTGGGYTF
NA,TRBJ2-1,TRBV19,few,TGTGCCAGTAGTATGATGGCGTATCCACCCTACAATGAGCAGTTCTTC,CASSMMAYPPYNEQFF
NA,TRBJ2-5,TRBV7-8,few,TGTGCCAGCAGCTCCCCCGACACGGCTTGGACCCAGTACTTC,CASSSPDTAWTQYF
NA,TRBJ1-6,TRBV7-9,few,TGTGCCAGCAGCTTAATTCAGAGCTCCTATAATTCACCCCTCCACTTT,CASSLIQSSYNSPLHF
NA,TRBJ2-1,TRBV7-9,many,TGTGCCAGCAGCCGAGGGGACCACGACAATGAGCAGTTCTTC,CASSRGDHDNEQFF
NA,TRBJ1-1,TRBV20-1,few,TGCAGTGCTCTGGCACCAGGTTATTGGACTGAAGCTTTCTTT,CSALAPGYWTEAFF